The 22 T cell receptor beta chains below were found in one sample sequenced in a study of molecular identifiers for immune sequencing clone quantification. MiXCR, applied by TCRdb to the PCR reads, yields one record per CDR3 protein. The sample includes 37,000 or so distinct CDR3 sequences, less than 20% seen only once; the top ten take about 7%. The sequenced sample was naive CD8+ T cells from blood, with Jurkat cell RNA spiked in. Subset described: FACS-sorted CD8+CD4-CCR7+CD45RA+ naive T cells. The source is a human donor in good health. Some libraries in this study had Jurkat cell RNA spiked in.

The V and J genes are TRBV4-1 and TRBJ2-5, with 9 bases fitting TRBD2. The V gene's germline CDR1 is MGHRA and CDR2 YSYEKL. The junction had 3 bases not matched to a gene; V was cut back by 2 bases and J by 5 bases. This CDR3 is built from 14 residues. The CDR3 region is CASSQSGLAETQYF. DNA for the CDR3: TGCGCCAGCAGCCAATCGGGACTAGCTGAGACCCAGTACTTC.

This clonotype was found a few times. In this CDR3 the conserved last residue, phenylalanine or tryptophan, is missing, so a read error is likely. The V call is TRBV29-1, the J call TRBJ2-7, with D maybe TRBD2 (5 bases). Germline V gene sequence: CDR1 SQVTM, CDR2 ANQGSEA. The CDR3 sequence is 12 residues long. V gave up 4 bases and J gave up 5 bases, with 12 bases separating them. The CDR3 spells CSVVTLGDEQYI. The CDR3 DNA sequence: TGCAGCGTTGTTACACTCGGGGACGAGCAGTACATC.

This clonotype was seen repeatedly, ten times or more. CDR3 loop: CASSVRGLYNEQFF. The CDR3 nucleotides are TGCGCCAGCAGCGTCAGGGGGCTGTACAATGAGCAGTTCTTC. This chain uses TRBV4-1 with TRBJ2-1, with TRBD1 matching 8 bases. V gave up 5 bases and J gave up 4 bases; unmatched junction bases: 4. CDR3 size: 14 residues. The germline CDR1 and CDR2 sequences are MGHRA and YSYEKL.

This clonotype has ten or more counts. The rearrangement links TRBV14 to TRBJ2-5; 10 bases map to TRBD2. Germline CDR1 is SGHDN and CDR2 is FVKESK. CDR3 length: 17 residues. V shed 3 bases, J shed 3 bases, and the junction held 10 bases outside the gene matches. This chain's CDR3 is CASSHFGNLAGEETQYF. The CDR3 bases are TGTGCCAGCAGCCATTTTGGCAATCTAGCGGGAGAAGAGACCCAGTACTTC.

This clonotype was recorded a few times. The rearrangement links TRBV28 to TRBJ1-1; D might be TRBD1 (6 bases). The V end lost 6 bases, the J end lost 1 base, and 9 bases lay between the germline ends. This CDR3 contains 13 residues. Germline CDR1 and CDR2: MDHEN and SYDVKM. The chain's CDR3 is CASRQGPNTEAFF. CDR3 in DNA: TGTGCCAGCAGACAGGGACCGAACACTGAAGCTTTCTTT.

This clonotype was detected only a few times. The chain joins TRBV15 to TRBJ2-5; 7 bases match TRBD1. CDR1 is LNHNV and CDR2 is YYDKDF in the germline V gene (reference sequence). CDR3 size: 17 residues. V lost 0 bases, J lost 1 base, and 8 bases stayed unmatched. CDR3 region: CATSRERTGFFQETQYF. The CDR3 DNA reads as TGTGCCACCAGCAGAGAAAGGACAGGATTTTTCCAAGAGACCCAGTACTTC.

This clonotype appeared many times. This sequence joins TRBV12-3 or TRBV12-4 and TRBJ2-7; no clear D. Trimming took off 5 bases at V and 4 bases at J, with 9 bases between the two ends. This CDR3 is built from 12 residues. The CDR3 loop reads CASSPSFYEQYF. DNA for the CDR3: TGTGCCAGCAGTCCCTCCTTTTACGAGCAGTACTTC.

This clonotype occurred many times. The chain has TRBV7-8 and TRBJ1-6; D is perhaps TRBD1 (5 bases). Trimming shortened V by 5 bases and J by 8 bases, and 16 bases separated the two germline ends. Germline V gives CDR1 SGHVS, CDR2 FQNEAQ. CDR3 length equals 15 residues. The CDR3 nucleotides are TGTGCCAGCAGCATACTGAGGGGTAGTGATTCACCCCTCCACTTT. Amino acids: CASSILRGSDSPLHF.

This clonotype was counted at least ten times. This rearrangement joins TRBV12-3 or TRBV12-4 to TRBJ2-5, with 8 bases fitting TRBD1. There are 13 residues in the CDR3. The V gene end was trimmed by 7 bases and the J gene end by 3 bases; junction bases not matched to a gene: 4. The CDR3 DNA sequence: TGTGCCAGCACCTGGGACAGGAAAGAGACCCAGTACTTC. This encodes CASTWDRKETQYF.

This clonotype was counted many times. The V and J genes are TRBV6-2 or TRBV6-3 and TRBJ2-1; D may be TRBD1 (5 bases). This CDR3 comprises 16 residues. The V and J ends lost 7 bases and 5 bases respectively, with 21 bases between them. In germline, CDR1 is MNHEY, CDR2 SVGEGT. As DNA, the CDR3 is TGTGCCAGCATGACAGAAGGTCATCGGGCCCACAATGAGCAGTTCTTC. Translation: CASMTEGHRAHNEQFF.

This clonotype has ten or more counts. The chain carries TRBV7-2 and TRBJ2-7, with 9 bases fitting TRBD2. With V trimmed by 5 bases and J by 2 bases, 7 bases remained unmatched. The CDR3 contains 15 residues. CDR1 is SGHTA, CDR2 FQGNSA, per germline. This CDR3 reads CASSPSGLATYEQYF. The CDR3 DNA is TGTGCCAGCAGCCCTTCGGGACTAGCCACCTACGAGCAGTACTTC. Full variable domain (remainder filled in from reference TRBV7-2 and TRBJ2-7): GAGVSQSPSNKVTEKGKDVELRCDPISGHTALYWYRQSLGQGLEFLIYFQGNSAPDKSGLPSDRFSAERTGGSVSTLTIQRTQQEDSAVYLCASSPSGLATYEQYFGPGTRLTVT.

This clonotype has a count of ten or more. This rearrangement joins TRBV6-5 to TRBJ2-7; D might be TRBD1 (6 bases). V gave up 2 bases and J gave up 0 bases, with 11 bases separating them. From germline, CDR1 is MNHEY and CDR2 SVGAGI. This CDR3 has 15 residues. CDR3 residues: CASSYGGLGSYEQYF. As DNA, the CDR3 is TGTGCCAGCAGTTACGGGGGCTTAGGCTCCTACGAGCAGTACTTC.

This clonotype came up many times. The chain has TRBV28 and TRBJ2-3, with D hard to call. The CDR3 extends over 12 amino acids. Germline V gene data show CDR1 as MDHEN and CDR2 as SYDVKM. V was trimmed by 4 bases and J by 9 bases, leaving 11 bases between them. CDR3: CASSSVAVTQYF. The DNA for the CDR3 is TGTGCCAGCAGTTCCGTAGCAGTAACGCAGTATTTT.

The chain carries TRBV6-2 or TRBV6-3 and TRBJ2-7; D gene uncertain. V gave up 8 bases and J gave up 5 bases, with 10 bases separating them. This CDR3 spans 11 amino acids. Germline V gives CDR1 MNHEY, CDR2 SVGEGT. The CDR3 DNA follows: TGTGCCAGCGGCTTGTGGGACGAGCAGTACTTC. It encodes CASGLWDEQYF.

In this sample, this clonotype turned up many times. This rearrangement joins TRBV27 to TRBJ2-7, with a weak D call TRBD2 (6 bases). Between the trimmed V and J ends, which lost 5 bases and 3 bases, there was a span of 11 bases. Germline V gene lookup returns CDR1 MNHEY and CDR2 SMNVEV (reference sequence). CDR3 size: 13 residues. The CDR3 protein is CASSPAGSYEQYF. Here the CDR3 DNA reads TGTGCCAGCAGTCCCGCGGGGAGCTACGAGCAGTACTTC.

The rearrangement joins TRBV7-6 to TRBJ2-3, with D perhaps matching TRBD1 or TRBD2 (5 bases each). Trimming removed 5 bases at V and 0 bases at J, with 12 bases between. The CDR3 consists of 15 residues. The V gene's germline CDR1 is SGHVS and CDR2 FNYEAQ. CDR3 protein: CASSRVGPSTDTQYF. The CDR3, as DNA: TGTGCCAGCAGCCGGGTGGGACCCAGCACAGATACGCAGTATTTT. Looking up the rest from reference TRBV7-6 and TRBJ2-3 gives the full variable domain: GAGVSQSPRYKVTKRGQDVALRCDPISGHVSLYWYRQALGQGPEFLTYFNYEAQQDKSGLPNDRFSAERPEGSISTLTIQRTEQRDSAMYRCASSRVGPSTDTQYFGPGTRLTVL.

The chain couples TRBV15 to TRBJ2-1, with 12 bases identical to TRBD2. Per the germline V gene, CDR1 is LNHNV and CDR2 is YYDKDF (reference sequence). The CDR3 is 21 residues long. Trimming removed 4 bases from V and 0 bases from J; junction bases left unmatched: 16. The CDR3 DNA sequence: TGTGCCACCAGCACTGGGATATGGGCTAGCGGGAGGGGGGACTCCTACAATGAGCAGTTCTTC. Translation: CATSTGIWASGRGDSYNEQFF.

This clonotype has a handful of counts. CDR3 DNA: TGCAGTGCCGGGGAGGGGCTTCACTACGAGCAGTACTTC. Its protein is CSAGEGLHYEQYF. The J gene is TRBJ2-7, the V gene TRBV20-1; 7 bases align to TRBD2. Looked up from germline, CDR1 is DFQATT and CDR2 is SNEGSKA (reference sequence). CDR3 size: 13 residues. Trimming at V came to 6 bases and at J to 3 bases, leaving 8 bases not matched to a gene.

This clonotype has at least ten counts. CDR3 DNA: TGTGCCAGCAGCTCGCTAACAGGGGGCCCGGACTCCTACGAGCAGTACTTC. Translating gives CASSSLTGGPDSYEQYF. The rearrangement uses TRBV13 and TRBJ2-7, with TRBD1 identical over 9 bases. This CDR3 is 17 amino acids long. V dropped 4 bases and J dropped 0; count of bases not matched to a gene: 10. The V gene's germline CDR1 is PRHDT and CDR2 FYEKMQ (reference sequence).

For this clonotype: A much bigger clone sits one base away, suggesting this may be a read error. The chain has TRBV27 and TRBJ1-2, with D unresolved. Germline-derived CDR1 and CDR2 are MNHEY and SMNVEV (reference sequence). The CDR3 is 16 amino acids. Trimming took 2 bases from V and 5 from J, leaving 18 bases between them. For the CDR3, the DNA is TGTGCCAGCAGTTTAGTATACGGGTCAGGCTTTTATGGCTACACCTTC. Amino acids: CASSLVYGSGFYGYTF.

This clonotype was detected ten times or more. The V call is TRBV6-4, the J call TRBJ2-2, with unresolved D. V was shortened by 1 base and J by 2 bases, with 2 bases between the two germline ends. The CDR3 consists of 13 residues. The germline V gene has CDR1 MRHNA and CDR2 SNTAGT. The CDR3, as DNA: TGTGCCAGCAGTGACTTAAACACCGGGGAGCTGTTTTTT. Residues: CASSDLNTGELFF.

This clonotype occurred many times. The chain links TRBV6-5 to TRBJ2-3; D possibly corresponds to TRBD2 (6 bases). Germline assignment: CDR1 MNHEY and CDR2 SVGAGI. The V gene lost 6 bases and the J gene lost 0 bases, with 13 bases spanning the gap. The CDR3 spans 15 residues. Here the CDR3 DNA reads TGTGCCAGCAGCTCGCCGGGACTGAGCACAGATACGCAGTATTTT. Its protein product is CASSSPGLSTDTQYF.